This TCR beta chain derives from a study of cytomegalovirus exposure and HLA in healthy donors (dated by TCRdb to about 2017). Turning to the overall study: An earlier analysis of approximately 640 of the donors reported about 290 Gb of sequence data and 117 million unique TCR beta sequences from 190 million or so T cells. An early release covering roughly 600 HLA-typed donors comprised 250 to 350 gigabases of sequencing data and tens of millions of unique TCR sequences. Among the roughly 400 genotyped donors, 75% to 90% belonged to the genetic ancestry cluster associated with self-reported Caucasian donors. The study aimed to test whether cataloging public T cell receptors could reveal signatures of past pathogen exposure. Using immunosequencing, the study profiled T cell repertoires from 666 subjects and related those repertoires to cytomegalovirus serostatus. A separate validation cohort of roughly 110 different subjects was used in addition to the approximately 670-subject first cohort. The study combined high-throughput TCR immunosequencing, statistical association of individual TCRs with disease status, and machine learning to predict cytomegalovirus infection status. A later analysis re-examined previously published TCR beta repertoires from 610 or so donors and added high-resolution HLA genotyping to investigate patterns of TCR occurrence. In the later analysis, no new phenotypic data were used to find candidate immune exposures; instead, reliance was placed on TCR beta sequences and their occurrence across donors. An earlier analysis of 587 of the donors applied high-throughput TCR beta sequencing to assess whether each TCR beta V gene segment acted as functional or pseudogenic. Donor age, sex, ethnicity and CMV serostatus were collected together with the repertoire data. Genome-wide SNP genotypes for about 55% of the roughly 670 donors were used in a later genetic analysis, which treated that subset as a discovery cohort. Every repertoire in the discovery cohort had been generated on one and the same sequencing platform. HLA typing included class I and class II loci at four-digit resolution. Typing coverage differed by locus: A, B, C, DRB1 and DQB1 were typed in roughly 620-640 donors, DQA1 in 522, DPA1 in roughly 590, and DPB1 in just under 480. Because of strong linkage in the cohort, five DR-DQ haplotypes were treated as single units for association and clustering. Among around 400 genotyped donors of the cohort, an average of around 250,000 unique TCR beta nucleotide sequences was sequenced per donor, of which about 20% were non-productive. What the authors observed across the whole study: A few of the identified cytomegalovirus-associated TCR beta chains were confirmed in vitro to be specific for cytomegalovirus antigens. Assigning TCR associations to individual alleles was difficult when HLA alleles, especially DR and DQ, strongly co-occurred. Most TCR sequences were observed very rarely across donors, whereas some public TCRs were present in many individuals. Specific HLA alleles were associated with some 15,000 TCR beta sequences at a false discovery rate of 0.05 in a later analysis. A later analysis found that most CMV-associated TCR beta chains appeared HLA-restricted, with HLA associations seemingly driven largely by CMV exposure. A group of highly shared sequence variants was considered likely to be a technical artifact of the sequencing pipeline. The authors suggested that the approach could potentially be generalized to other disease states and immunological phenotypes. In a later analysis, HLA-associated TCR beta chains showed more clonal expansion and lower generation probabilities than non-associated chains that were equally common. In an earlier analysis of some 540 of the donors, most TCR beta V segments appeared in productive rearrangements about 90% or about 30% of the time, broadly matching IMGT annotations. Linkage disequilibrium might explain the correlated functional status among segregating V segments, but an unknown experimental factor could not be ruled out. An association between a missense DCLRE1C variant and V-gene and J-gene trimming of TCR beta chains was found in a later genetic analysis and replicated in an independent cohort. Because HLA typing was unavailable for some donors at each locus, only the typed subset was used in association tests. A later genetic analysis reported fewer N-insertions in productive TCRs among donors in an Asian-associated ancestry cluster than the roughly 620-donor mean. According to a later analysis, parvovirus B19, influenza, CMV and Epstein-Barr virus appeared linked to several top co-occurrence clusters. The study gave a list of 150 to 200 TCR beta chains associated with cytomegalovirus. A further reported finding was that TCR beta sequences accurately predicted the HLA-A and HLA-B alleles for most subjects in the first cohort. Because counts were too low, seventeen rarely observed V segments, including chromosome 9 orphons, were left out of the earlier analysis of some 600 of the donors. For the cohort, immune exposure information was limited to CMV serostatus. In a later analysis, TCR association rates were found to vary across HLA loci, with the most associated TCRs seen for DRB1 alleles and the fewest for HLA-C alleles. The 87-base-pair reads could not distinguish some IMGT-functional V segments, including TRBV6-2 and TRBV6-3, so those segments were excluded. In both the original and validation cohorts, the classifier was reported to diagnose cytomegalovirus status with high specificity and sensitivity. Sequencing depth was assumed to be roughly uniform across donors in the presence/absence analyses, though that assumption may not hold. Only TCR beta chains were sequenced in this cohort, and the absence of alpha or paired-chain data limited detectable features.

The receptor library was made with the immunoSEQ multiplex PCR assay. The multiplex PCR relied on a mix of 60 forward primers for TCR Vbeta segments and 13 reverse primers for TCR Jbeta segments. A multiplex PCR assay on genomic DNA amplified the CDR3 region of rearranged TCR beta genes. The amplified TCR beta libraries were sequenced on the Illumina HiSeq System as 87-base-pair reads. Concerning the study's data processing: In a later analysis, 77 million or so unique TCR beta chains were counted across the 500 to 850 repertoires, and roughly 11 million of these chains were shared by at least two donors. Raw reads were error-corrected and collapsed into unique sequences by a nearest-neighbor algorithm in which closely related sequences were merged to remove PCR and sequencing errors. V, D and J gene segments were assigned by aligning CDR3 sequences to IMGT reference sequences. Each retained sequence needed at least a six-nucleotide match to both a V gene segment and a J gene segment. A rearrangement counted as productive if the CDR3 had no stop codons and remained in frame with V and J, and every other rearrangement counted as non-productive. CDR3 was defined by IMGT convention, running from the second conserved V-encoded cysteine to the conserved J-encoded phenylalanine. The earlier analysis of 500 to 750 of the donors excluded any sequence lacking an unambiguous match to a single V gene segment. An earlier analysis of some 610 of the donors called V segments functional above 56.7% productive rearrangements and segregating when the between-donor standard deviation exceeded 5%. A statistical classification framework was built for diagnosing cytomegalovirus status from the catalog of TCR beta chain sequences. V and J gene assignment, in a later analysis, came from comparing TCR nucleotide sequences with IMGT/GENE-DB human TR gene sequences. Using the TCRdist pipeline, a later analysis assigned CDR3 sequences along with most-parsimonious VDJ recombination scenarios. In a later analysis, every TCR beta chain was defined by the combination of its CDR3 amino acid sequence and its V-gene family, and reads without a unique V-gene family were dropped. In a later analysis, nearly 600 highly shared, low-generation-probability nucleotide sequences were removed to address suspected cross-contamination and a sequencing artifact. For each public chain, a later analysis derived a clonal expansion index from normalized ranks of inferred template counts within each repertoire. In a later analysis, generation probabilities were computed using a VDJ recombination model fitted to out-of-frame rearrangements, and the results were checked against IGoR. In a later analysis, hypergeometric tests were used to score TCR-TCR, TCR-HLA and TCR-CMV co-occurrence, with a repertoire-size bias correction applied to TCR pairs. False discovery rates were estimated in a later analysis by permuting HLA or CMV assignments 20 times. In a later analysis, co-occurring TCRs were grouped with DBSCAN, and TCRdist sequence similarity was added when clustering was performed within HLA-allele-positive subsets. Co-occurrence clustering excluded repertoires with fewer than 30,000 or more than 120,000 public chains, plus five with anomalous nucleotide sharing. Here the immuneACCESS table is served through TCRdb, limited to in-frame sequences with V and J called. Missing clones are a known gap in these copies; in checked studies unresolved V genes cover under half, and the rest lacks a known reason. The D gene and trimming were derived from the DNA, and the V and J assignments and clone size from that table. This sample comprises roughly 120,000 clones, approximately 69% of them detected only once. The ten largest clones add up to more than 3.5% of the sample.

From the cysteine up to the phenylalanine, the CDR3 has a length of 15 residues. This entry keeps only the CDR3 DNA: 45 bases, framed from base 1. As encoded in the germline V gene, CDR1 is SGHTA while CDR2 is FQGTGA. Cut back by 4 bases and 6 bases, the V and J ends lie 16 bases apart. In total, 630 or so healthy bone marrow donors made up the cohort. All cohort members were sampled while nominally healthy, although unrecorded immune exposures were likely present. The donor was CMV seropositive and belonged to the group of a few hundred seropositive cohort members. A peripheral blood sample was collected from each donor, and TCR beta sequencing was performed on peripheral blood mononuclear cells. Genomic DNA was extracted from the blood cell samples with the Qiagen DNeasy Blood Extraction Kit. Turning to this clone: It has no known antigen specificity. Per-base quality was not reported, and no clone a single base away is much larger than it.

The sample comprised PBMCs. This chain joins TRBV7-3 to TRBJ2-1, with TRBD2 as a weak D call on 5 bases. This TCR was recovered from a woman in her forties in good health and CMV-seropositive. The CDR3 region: CASSSDFSRANEQFF. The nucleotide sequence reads TGTGCCAGCAGCTCGGACTTCTCGAGGGCCAATGAGCAGTTCTTC.